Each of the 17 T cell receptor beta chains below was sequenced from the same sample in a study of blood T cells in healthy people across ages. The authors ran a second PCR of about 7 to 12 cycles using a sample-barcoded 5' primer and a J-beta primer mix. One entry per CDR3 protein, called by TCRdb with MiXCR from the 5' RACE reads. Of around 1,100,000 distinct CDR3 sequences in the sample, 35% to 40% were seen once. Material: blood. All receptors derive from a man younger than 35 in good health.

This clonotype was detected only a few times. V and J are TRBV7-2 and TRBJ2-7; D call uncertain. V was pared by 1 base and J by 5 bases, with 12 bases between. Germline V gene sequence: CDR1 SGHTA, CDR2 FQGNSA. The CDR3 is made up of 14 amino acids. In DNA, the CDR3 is TGTGCCAGCAGCTTAGGACTTATTATCCACGAGCAGTACTTC. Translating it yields CASSLGLIIHEQYF.

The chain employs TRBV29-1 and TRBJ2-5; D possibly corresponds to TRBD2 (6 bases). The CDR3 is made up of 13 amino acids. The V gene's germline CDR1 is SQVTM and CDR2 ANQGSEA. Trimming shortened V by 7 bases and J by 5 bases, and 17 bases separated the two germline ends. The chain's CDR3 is CSAVGGPPETQYF. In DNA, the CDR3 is TGCAGCGCCGTTGGAGGGCCCCCGGAGACCCAGTACTTC.

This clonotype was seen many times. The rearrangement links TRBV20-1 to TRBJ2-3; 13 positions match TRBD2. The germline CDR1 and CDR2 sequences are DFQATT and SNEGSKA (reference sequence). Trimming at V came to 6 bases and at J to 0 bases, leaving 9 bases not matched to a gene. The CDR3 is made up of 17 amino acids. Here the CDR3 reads CSATGTSGAQSTDTQYF. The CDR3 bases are TGCAGTGCAACCGGGACTAGCGGGGCTCAAAGCACAGATACGCAGTATTTT.

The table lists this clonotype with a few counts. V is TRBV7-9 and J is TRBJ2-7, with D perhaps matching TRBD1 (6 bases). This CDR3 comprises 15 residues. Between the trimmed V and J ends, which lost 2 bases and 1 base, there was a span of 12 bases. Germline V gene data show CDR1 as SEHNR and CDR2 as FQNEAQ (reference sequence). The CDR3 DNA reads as TGTGCCAGCAGCTTAACCAGGGGAAGGTCCTACGAGCAGTACTTC. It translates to CASSLTRGRSYEQYF.

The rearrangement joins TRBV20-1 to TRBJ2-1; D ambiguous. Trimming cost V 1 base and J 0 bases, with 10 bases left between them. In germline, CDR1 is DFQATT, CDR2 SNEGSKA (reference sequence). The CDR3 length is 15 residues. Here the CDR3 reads CSARVPGYSYNEQFF. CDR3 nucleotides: TGCAGTGCTAGAGTCCCAGGCTACTCCTACAATGAGCAGTTCTTC.

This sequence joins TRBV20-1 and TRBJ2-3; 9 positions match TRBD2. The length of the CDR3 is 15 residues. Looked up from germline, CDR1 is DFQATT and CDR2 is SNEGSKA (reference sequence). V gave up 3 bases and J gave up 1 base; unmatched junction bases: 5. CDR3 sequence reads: CSASPRTSGTDTQYF. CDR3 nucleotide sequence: TGCAGTGCTAGTCCGAGGACTAGCGGCACAGATACGCAGTATTTT.

The chain's CDR3 is CASNDWQLKLFF. The CDR3 DNA reads as TGTGCCAGCAACGATTGGCAGCTTAAACTGTTTTTT. This chain connects TRBV6-2 or TRBV6-3 to TRBJ1-4; D unresolved. Germline assignment: CDR1 MNHEY and CDR2 SVGEGT. This CDR3 contains 12 residues. The V end was cut by 7 bases, the J end by 11 bases, with 14 bases between.

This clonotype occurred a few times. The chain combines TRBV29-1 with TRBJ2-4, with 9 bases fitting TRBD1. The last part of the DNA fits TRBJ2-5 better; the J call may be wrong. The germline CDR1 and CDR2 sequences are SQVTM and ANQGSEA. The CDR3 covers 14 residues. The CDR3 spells CSVEGQGILETQYF. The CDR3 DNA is TGCAGCGTCGAGGGACAGGGTATTTTAGAGACCCAGTACTTC.

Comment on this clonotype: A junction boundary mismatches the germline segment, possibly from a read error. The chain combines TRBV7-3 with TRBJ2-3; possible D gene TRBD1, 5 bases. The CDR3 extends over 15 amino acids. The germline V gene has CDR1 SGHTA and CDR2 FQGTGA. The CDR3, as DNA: TGTGCCAGCAGCTTAGGACACCAAAGCACAGATGCGCAGTATTTT. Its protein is CASSLGHQSTDAQYF.

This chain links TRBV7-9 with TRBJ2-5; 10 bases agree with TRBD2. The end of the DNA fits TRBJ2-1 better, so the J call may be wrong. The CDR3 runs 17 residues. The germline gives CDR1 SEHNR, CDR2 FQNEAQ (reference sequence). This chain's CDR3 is CASSARTSGVPQETQFF. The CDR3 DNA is TGTGCCAGCAGCGCAAGAACTAGCGGGGTCCCACAAGAGACCCAGTTCTTC.

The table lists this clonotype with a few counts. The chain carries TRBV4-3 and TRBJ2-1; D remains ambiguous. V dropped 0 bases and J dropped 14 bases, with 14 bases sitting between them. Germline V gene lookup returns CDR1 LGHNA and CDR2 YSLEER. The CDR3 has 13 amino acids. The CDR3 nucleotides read TGCGCCAGCAGCCAAGATGTATCGGGTGGGGAGTTCTTC. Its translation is CASSQDVSGGEFF.

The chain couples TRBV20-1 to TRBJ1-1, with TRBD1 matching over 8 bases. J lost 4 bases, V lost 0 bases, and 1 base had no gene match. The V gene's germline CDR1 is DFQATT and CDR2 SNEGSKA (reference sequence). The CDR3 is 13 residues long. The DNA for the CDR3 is TGCAGTGCTAGAGATACAGGGGGCACTGAAGCTTTCTTT. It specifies CSARDTGGTEAFF.

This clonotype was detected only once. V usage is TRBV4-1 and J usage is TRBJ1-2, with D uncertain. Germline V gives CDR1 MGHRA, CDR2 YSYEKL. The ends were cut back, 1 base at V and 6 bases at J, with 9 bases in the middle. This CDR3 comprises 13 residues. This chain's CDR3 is CASSQAWRHGYTF. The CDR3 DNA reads TGCGCCAGCAGCCAAGCCTGGAGGCATGGCTACACCTTC.

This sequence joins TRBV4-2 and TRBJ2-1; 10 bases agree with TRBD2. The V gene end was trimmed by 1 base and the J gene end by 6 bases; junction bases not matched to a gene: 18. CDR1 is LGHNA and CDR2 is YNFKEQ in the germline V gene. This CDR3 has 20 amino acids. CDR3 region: CASSQGGLLAGAPSPNEQFF. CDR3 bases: TGTGCCAGCAGCCAAGGAGGGCTCCTAGCGGGGGCCCCCTCCCCCAATGAGCAGTTCTTC.

CDR3 region: CASSLEVRRGNSNQPQHF. CDR3 nucleotide sequence: TGTGCCAGCAGTTTAGAAGTACGCAGGGGCAATAGCAATCAGCCCCAGCATTTT. The chain couples TRBV12-3 or TRBV12-4 to TRBJ1-5; D may be TRBD1 (6 bases). V gave up 1 base and J gave up 0 bases, with 16 bases separating them. There are 18 residues in the CDR3.

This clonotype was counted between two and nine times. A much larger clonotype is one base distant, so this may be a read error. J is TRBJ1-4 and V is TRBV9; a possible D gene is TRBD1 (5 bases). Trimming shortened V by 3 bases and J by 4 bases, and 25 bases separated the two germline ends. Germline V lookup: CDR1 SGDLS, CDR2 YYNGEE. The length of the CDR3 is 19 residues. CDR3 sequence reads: CASSEPRDPTRRDNEKLFF. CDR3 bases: TGTGCCAGCAGCGAGCCCAGGGACCCCACCCGGCGCGATAATGAAAAACTGTTTTTT.

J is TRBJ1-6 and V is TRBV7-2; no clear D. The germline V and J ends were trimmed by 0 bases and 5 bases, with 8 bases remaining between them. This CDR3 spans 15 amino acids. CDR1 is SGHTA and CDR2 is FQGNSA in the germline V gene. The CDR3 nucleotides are TGTGCCAGCAGCTTAGCTTCCGGGGATAATTCACCCCTCCACTTT. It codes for CASSLASGDNSPLHF.